Listed below are T cell receptor beta chains from one sample, sequenced in a study of shared clonotypes between healthy human individuals. Assay used: immunoSEQ multiplex PCR; TCRdb lists only in-frame clones, some missing. The sample gives roughly 530,000 clones, 90% to 97% of which show up once; less than 0.06% is in the top ten. The sequencing input was naive CD4+ T cells sorted from blood. All receptors come from a woman aged 25 to 39 in good health. Each CDR3 is given with its conserved first and last residue. D genes are given only for firm matches. Part of the rows lack a size; the others show once, few, many or a class for expanded clones.

TRBV2	NA	NA	TRBJ1-2	CASSEADVRYTF	TGTGCCAGCAGTGAAGCGGACGTTCGCTACACCTTC
TRBV28	NA	NA	TRBJ1-2	CANRPLWGGYTF	TGTGCCAACCGGCCCCTTTGGGGTGGCTACACCTTC
TRBV5-1	NA	once	TRBJ2-5	CASSWGGRGAEETQYF	TGCGCCAGCAGCTGGGGAGGTCGGGGGGCGGAAGAGACCCAGTACTTC
TRBV18	TRBD1	NA	TRBJ1-5	CASSSDRGTGSNQPQHF	TGTGCCAGCTCGTCGGACAGGGGGACGGGAAGCAATCAGCCCCAGCATTTT
TRBV18	NA	NA	TRBJ1-3	CASSPPRQASSGNTIYF	TGTGCCAGCTCACCACCGCGACAGGCCAGCTCTGGAAACACCATATATTTT
TRBV6-1	NA	NA	TRBJ1-2	CASHRTINYGYTF	TGTGCCAGCCACAGGACCATTAACTATGGCTACACCTTC
TRBV2	NA	NA	TRBJ1-2	CASRGDVEAGGYTF	TGTGCCAGCAGGGGGGACGTGGAGGCCGGTGGCTACACCTTC
TRBV5-1	NA	NA	TRBJ2-6	CASTVASGGANVLTF	TGCGCCAGCACTGTGGCCTCCGGTGGGGCCAACGTCCTGACTTTC
TRBV5-1	NA	NA	TRBJ2-1	CASRLAKSSYNEQFF	TGCGCCAGCAGATTGGCGAAGAGCTCCTACAATGAGCAGTTCTTC
TRBV19	NA	NA	TRBJ2-7	CASSFGPLGEQYF	TGTGCCAGTTCCTTCGGGCCGTTGGGAGAGCAGTACTTC
TRBV28	NA	NA	TRBJ1-1	CASSLGGGPLEAFF	TGTGCCAGCAGTTTAGGGGGGGGACCTCTAGAAGCTTTCTTT
TRBV18	TRBD1	NA	TRBJ2-2	CASSPVGQGNTGELFF	TGTGCCAGCTCACCCGTTGGACAGGGTAACACCGGGGAGCTGTTTTTT
TRBV7-9	NA	NA	TRBJ2-7	CASSLAGTSYEQYF	TGTGCCAGCAGCTTAGCGGGAACCTCCTACGAGCAGTACTTC
TRBV19	NA	NA	TRBJ2-7	CASSMAGSRGYEQYF	TGTGCCAGTAGCATGGCCGGAAGTCGTGGTTACGAGCAGTACTTC
TRBV10-3	TRBD2	NA	TRBJ2-7	CAMGERLAPNEQYF	TGTGCCATGGGGGAGAGACTAGCCCCAAACGAGCAGTACTTC
TRBV19	NA	NA	TRBJ1-1	CASSGQGTTEAFF	TGTGCCAGCTCCGGGCAGGGGACGACTGAAGCTTTCTTT
TRBV4-2	NA	NA	TRBJ2-7	CASSQAVTANYEQYF	TGTGCCAGCAGCCAAGCTGTGACAGCAAACTACGAGCAGTACTTC
TRBV18	TRBD1	NA	TRBJ2-7	CASSPKTAGTGYYEQYF	TGTGCCAGCTCTCCAAAAACCGCCGGGACAGGGTACTACGAGCAGTACTTC
TRBV28	TRBD2	NA	TRBJ2-5	CASSLGLAGVETQYF	TGTGCCAGCAGTTTAGGGCTAGCGGGAGTGGAGACCCAGTACTTC
TRBV25-1	NA	few	TRBJ2-7	CASSDARRREQYF	TGTGCCAGCAGTGACGCTCGGCGCAGGGAGCAGTACTTC
TRBV5-1	TRBD1	NA	TRBJ2-1	CASSLLDRGLNEQFF	TGCGCCAGCAGCTTGCTGGACAGGGGGCTCAATGAGCAGTTCTTC